The next 11 T cell receptor beta chains were all read from a single sample in a study of blood T cell repertoires in COVID-19. Profiling relied on immunoSEQ multiplex PCR, and the TCRdb table lists in-frame clones only, not all of them. Here the sample spans about 35,000 clones, 82% being singletons. Sequencing was done on a sample of peripheral blood. The receptors come from an older man with active or convalescent COVID-19.

The chain couples TRBV5-1 to TRBJ2-2; TRBD2 matches 12 bases. With 3 bases clipped from V and 5 bases from J, the junction kept 11 bases outside the gene matches. The germline V gene encodes CDR1 SGHRS and CDR2 YFSETQ. The CDR3 totals 18 residues. In DNA, the CDR3 is TGCGCCAGCAGCTCCGGACTAGCGGGGACCCTGAGTACCGGGGAGCTGTTTTTT. This gives the protein CASSSGLAGTLSTGELFF.

V is TRBV19 and J is TRBJ2-7; TRBD2 is a possible D gene (5 bases). V was pared by 6 bases and J by 1 base, with 13 bases between. The CDR3 spans 14 residues. Germline CDR1 LNHDA, CDR2 SQIVND (reference sequence). The DNA for the CDR3 is TGTGCCAGTAGCCCCGAGGGAAGGTCCTACGAGCAGTACTTC. Translation: CASSPEGRSYEQYF.

The chain links TRBV19 to TRBJ2-1, with 9 bases matching TRBD1. After removal of 5 bases from V and 7 bases from J, the junction contained 6 bases not matched to a gene. The CDR3 covers 14 residues. Germline CDR1 LNHDA, CDR2 SQIVND (reference sequence). The CDR3 reads CASSSGQGKNEQFF. In DNA, the CDR3 is TGTGCCAGTAGTTCGGGACAGGGAAAAAATGAGCAGTTCTTC.

The DNA of the CDR3 is TGTGCCACCAGCAGAGGACAGGGCACCTACAATGAGCAGTTCTTC. Translated, it gives CATSRGQGTYNEQFF. This sequence joins TRBV15 and TRBJ2-1, with 7 bases lining up with TRBD1. The ends lost 1 base at V and 2 bases at J; junction bases unmatched: 2. Germline CDR1 reads LNHNV; CDR2 reads YYDKDF (reference sequence). This CDR3 has 15 residues.

The J gene is TRBJ1-1, the V gene TRBV6-1; possible D gene TRBD1, 5 bases. Per the germline V gene, CDR1 is MNHNS and CDR2 is SASEGT. CDR3 size: 13 residues. V was shortened by 6 bases and J by 0 bases, with 8 bases between the two germline ends. This CDR3 reads CASRQQVNTEAFF. The CDR3, as DNA: TGTGCCAGCAGGCAACAGGTGAACACTGAAGCTTTCTTT.

The chain couples TRBV20-1 to TRBJ2-7, with 10 bases matching TRBD2. With V trimmed by 3 bases and J by 3 bases, 14 bases remained unmatched. This CDR3 comprises 17 residues. Germline V gene sequence: CDR1 DFQATT, CDR2 SNEGSKA (reference sequence). In nucleotides, the CDR3 is TGCAGTGCTAGTTCCCCTAGCGGGAGCAATCGGGGCTACGAGCAGTACTTC. Its translation: CSASSPSGSNRGYEQYF.

The table lists this clone with a few counts. Because it lacks the conserved phenylalanine or tryptophan at the end, this CDR3 is likely a read error. The limits of the CDR3 on the DNA are not certain, so only TCRdb's listed CDR3 is given. The rearrangement links TRBV9 to TRBJ1-1; the tabulated D call, TRBD1, remains unverified against the DNA. Ends included, the CDR3 has 8 residues. The germline CDR1 and CDR2 sequences are SGDLS and YYNGEE. CDR3 in amino acids: CGLPNAPI.

This chain links TRBV6-1 with TRBJ1-2; 7 bases align to TRBD1. Per the germline V gene, CDR1 is MNHNS and CDR2 is SASEGT. V was clipped by 1 base and J by 8 bases; unmatched bases: 7. The CDR3 length is 14 residues. The CDR3 sequence is CASSEEEGARGYTF. The DNA for the CDR3 is TGTGCCAGCAGTGAAGAGGAGGGGGCAAGGGGCTACACCTTC.

The chain combines TRBV15 with TRBJ1-3; D gene unclear. Germline-derived CDR1 and CDR2 are LNHNV and YYDKDF (reference sequence). The CDR3 is 13 amino acids. Deletions cut 0 bases from V and 8 bases from J, with 8 bases between. CDR3 coding DNA: TGTGCCACCAGCAGAGATCGAGAGGACACCATATATTTT. Translated: CATSRDREDTIYF.

A note on this clone: The same CDR3 arises from other DNA sequences in this sample as well. As DNA, the CDR3 is TGCAGTGCTAGAGGGGAGACTGAAGCTTTCTTT. Protein sequence: CSARGETEAFF. The chain has TRBV20-1 and TRBJ1-1, with D unresolved. The CDR3 is 11 amino acids. CDR1 is DFQATT and CDR2 is SNEGSKA in the germline V gene (reference sequence). V lost 1 base, J lost 5 bases, and 5 bases lay in between.

The chain couples TRBV5-6 to TRBJ2-7, with 7 bases identical to TRBD1. The CDR3 extends over 14 amino acids. V lost 1 base to trimming and J lost 6 bases; unmatched junction nucleotides: 7. Looked up from germline, CDR1 is SGHDT and CDR2 is YYEEEE. CDR3 bases: TGTGCCAGCAGCTTGACAGGGGCTCGACGCGAGCAGTACTTC. Its protein product is CASSLTGARREQYF.